A single sample is the source of the 3 T cell receptor beta chains below, sequenced in a study of blood T cell repertoires in COVID-19. The data were produced by immunoSEQ multiplex PCR, yet TCRdb's version contains in-frame clones alone and is incomplete. The sample lists 250,000 to 300,000 clones; 86% were seen once. Sequencing was carried out using peripheral blood. The receptors here all came from a man aged 25-40 years with active or convalescent COVID-19.

The CDR3 spells CATSFGTESNQPQHF. For the CDR3, the DNA is TGTGCCACCAGCTTCGGGACAGAGAGCAATCAGCCCCAGCATTTT. This chain joins TRBV15 and TRBJ1-5; 7 bases match TRBD1. Germline values: CDR1 LNHNV, CDR2 YYDKDF (reference sequence). The CDR3 has 15 amino acids. Trimming at V came to 5 bases and at J to 1 base, leaving 5 bases not matched to a gene. Together with reference TRBV15 and TRBJ1-5, the CDR3 gives the full variable domain: DAMVIQNPRYQVTQFGKPVTLSCSQTLNHNVMYWYQQKSSQAPKLLFHYYDKDFNNEADTPDNFQSRRPNTSFCFLDIRSPGLGDTAMYLCATSFGTESNQPQHFGDGTRLSIL.

This clone was seen a single time. The gene calls are TRBV6-2 or TRBV6-3 and TRBJ2-1; TRBD2 might be the D (5 bases). Deletions cut 6 bases from V and 10 bases from J, with 25 bases between. This CDR3 is 16 amino acids long. Germline V lookup: CDR1 MNHEY, CDR2 SVGEGT. For the CDR3, the DNA is TGTGCCAGCAGACCTAGAACTCGGACTGGCTGGGGAGAGCAGTTCTTC. Amino acid sequence: CASRPRTRTGWGEQFF.

This clone was detected once. The genes are TRBV10-2 and TRBJ1-1, with 8 bases fitting TRBD1. The CDR3 sequence is 16 residues long. Per germline, CDR1 WSHSY and CDR2 SAAADI. With V trimmed by 3 bases and J by 0 bases, 6 bases remained unmatched. The CDR3 spells CASSDPGTGMNTEAFF. DNA of the CDR3: TGCGCCAGCAGTGACCCAGGGACAGGAATGAACACTGAAGCTTTCTTT.